This entry concerns a single TCR beta chain. One end of the junction is discordant with germline, which a read error may explain. In the authors' methods: Cell counts per sample came from amplifying reference gene primers. The repertoire was sequenced with immunoSEQ multiplex PCR; TCRdb's copy has only in-frame clones and lacks some. V and J calls plus clone size are reproduced from that table; the DNA served to infer D and trimming. The top ten hold 8.4% of the sample, which has approximately 54,000 clones, less than 95% seen once. This record belongs to a study of blood T cell repertoires in COVID-19. Study as a whole: Spain, Italy and the United States supplied samples that represented acute and convalescent COVID-19.

The sequencing input was peripheral blood. The source is a woman in her thirties or forties with active COVID-19.

Here the CDR3 reads CASSLASDRGGGNTGELFF. DNA of the CDR3: TGTGCTAGCAGCTTAGCGTCGGACAGGGGCGGTGGTAACACCGGGGAGCTGTTTTTT. The chain recombines TRBV7-7 with TRBJ2-2; 9 bases map to TRBD1. CDR1 is SSHAT and CDR2 is FNYEAQ in the germline V gene (reference sequence). The CDR3 length is 19 residues.